The entry that follows covers one T cell receptor beta chain sequence. Its antigen remains unknown. The CDR3 extends over 13 amino acids. Germline CDR1 WSHSY, CDR2 SAAADI. The ends were cut back, 6 bases at V and 5 bases at J, with 11 bases in the middle. These data are taken from a study of shared clonotypes between healthy human individuals. TCRdb's table, derived via immunoSEQ multiplex PCR, lists solely in-frame clones and lacks some. The sample carries some 680,000 clones, 55% to 85% recorded once. Caucasian adults living in Nashville, Tennessee, provided all samples. Study-wide points: The study sampled only blood, and tissue repertoires likely differ. Clonotype sharing across several donors was observed for roughly 5% of naive CD4 clonotypes. Clonotypes not shared had lower generation probabilities than those common to all four donors.

The clonotype originates from a woman aged 25 to 39 in good health. The rearrangement uses TRBV10-2 and TRBJ1-5, with unresolved D. Input material: memory CD4+ T cells sorted from blood. Documented subset: CD45RA-negative fraction. The CDR3, as DNA: TGCGCCAGCAGCGCCCTTTCCGATCAGCCCCAGCATTTT. It specifies CASSALSDQPQHF.